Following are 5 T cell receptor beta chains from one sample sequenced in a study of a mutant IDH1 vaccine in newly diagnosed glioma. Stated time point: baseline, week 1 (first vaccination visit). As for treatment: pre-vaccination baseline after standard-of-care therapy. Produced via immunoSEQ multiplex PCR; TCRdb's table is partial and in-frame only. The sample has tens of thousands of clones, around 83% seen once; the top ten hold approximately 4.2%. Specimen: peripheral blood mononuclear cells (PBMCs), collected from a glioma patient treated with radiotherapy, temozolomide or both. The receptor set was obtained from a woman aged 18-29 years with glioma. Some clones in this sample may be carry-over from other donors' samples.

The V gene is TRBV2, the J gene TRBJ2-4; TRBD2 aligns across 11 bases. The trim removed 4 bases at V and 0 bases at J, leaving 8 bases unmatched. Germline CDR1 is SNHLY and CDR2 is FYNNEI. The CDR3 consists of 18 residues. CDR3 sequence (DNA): TGTGCCAGCAGTGTCGCAGGACTAGCGGGCGTAGCCAAAAACATTCAGTACTTC. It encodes CASSVAGLAGVAKNIQYF.

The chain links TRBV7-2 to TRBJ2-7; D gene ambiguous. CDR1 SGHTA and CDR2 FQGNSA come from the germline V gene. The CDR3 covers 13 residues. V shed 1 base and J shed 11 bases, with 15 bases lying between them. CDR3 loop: CASSLGIGPREYF. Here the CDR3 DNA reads TGTGCCAGCAGCTTAGGGATAGGTCCCCGCGAGTACTTC.

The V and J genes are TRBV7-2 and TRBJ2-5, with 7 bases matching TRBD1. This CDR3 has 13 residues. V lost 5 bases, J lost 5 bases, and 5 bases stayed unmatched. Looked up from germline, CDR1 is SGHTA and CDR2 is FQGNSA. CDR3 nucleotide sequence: TGTGCCAGCAGCGTGGGACAGACGGAGACCCAGTACTTC. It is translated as CASSVGQTETQYF.

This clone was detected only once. CDR3 nucleotide sequence: TGTGCCAGCAGCTCAGGGATTTCGTCCCTCGGCACTGAAGCTTTCTTT. It is translated as CASSSGISSLGTEAFF. The rearrangement links TRBV7-2 to TRBJ1-1; D may be TRBD1 (5 bases). The CDR3 totals 16 residues. Per germline, CDR1 SGHTA and CDR2 FQGNSA. The V gene lost 4 bases and the J gene lost 4 bases, with 19 bases spanning the gap.

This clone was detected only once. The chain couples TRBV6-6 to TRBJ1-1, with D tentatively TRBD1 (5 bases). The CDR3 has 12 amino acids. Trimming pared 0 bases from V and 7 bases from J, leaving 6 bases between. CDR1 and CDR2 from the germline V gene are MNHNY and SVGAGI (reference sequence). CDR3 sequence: CASSYSQGEAFF. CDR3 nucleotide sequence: TGTGCCAGCAGTTACTCGCAGGGTGAAGCTTTCTTT.